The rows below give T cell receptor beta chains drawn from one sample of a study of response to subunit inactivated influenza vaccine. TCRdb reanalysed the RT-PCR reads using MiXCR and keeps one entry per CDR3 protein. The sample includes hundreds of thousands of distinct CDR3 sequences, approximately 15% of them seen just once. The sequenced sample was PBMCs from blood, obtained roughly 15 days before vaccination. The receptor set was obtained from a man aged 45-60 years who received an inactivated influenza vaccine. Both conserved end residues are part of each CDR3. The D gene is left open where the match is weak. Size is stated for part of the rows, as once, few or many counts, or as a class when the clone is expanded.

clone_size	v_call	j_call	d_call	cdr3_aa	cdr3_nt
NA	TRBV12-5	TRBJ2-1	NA	CASGQGVGEQFF	TGTGCTAGTGGACAGGGAGTGGGTGAGCAGTTCTTC
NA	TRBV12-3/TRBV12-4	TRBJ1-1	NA	CASSLYRVVNTEAFF	TGTGCCAGCAGTTTATACAGGGTCGTGAACACTGAAGCTTTCTTT
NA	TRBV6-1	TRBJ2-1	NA	CASSDLGRSSYNEQFF	TGTGCCAGCAGCGACTTAGGTCGTAGCTCCTACAATGAGCAGTTCTTC
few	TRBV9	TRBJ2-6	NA	CASKRDPGANVLTF	TGTGCCAGCAAACGAGATCCTGGGGCCAACGTCCTGACTTTC
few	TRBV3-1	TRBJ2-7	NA	CASSQHRDFYEQYF	TGTGCCAGCAGCCAGCACCGGGACTTCTACGAGCAGTACTTC
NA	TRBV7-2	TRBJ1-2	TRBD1	CASSLGIGQGAYGYTF	TGTGCCAGCAGCTTAGGGATTGGACAGGGGGCCTATGGCTACACCTTC
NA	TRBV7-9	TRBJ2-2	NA	CASRKGGDTGELFF	TGTGCCTCTCGAAAAGGGGGTGACACCGGGGAGCTGTTTTTT
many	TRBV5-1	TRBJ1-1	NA	CASSLNPAGAGVTEAFF	TGCGCCAGCAGCTTAAACCCCGCCGGGGCGGGGGTGACTGAAGCTTTCTTT
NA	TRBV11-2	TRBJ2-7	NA	CASSPRRAMARYEQDF	TGTGCCAGCAGCCCCAGAAGGGCGATGGCCCGATACGAGCAGGACTTC
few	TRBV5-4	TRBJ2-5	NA	CASSLQSGAAETQYF	TGTGCCAGCAGCTTGCAGTCCGGGGCGGCAGAGACCCAGTACTTC
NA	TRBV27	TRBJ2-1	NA	CASSFLGAQTYNEQFF	TGTGCCAGCAGTTTTTTGGGGGCCCAAACCTACAATGAGCAGTTCTTC
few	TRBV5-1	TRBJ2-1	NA	CASSLVQGLGNEQFF	TGCGCCAGCAGCTTGGTACAGGGTTTAGGCAATGAGCAGTTCTTC
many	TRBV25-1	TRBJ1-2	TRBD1	CASSADRDYGYTF	TGTGCCAGCAGTGCGGACAGGGACTATGGCTACACCTTC
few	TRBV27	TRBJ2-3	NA	CASSLGWVGADTQYF	TGTGCCAGCAGTCTTGGGTGGGTTGGCGCAGATACGCAGTATTTT
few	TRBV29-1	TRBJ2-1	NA	CSVTSTAPRGYNEQFF	TGCAGCGTGACCTCGACAGCGCCCAGGGGCTACAATGAGCAGTTCTTC
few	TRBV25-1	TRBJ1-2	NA	CASSAIGYTF	TGTGCCAGCAGTGCTATTGGCTACACCTTC
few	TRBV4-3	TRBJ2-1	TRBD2	CASSQASGSIVEQFF	TGCGCCAGCAGCCAAGCTAGCGGGAGTATCGTTGAGCAGTTCTTC
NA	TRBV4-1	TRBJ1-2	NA	CASSQKSRKEGYTF	TGCGCCAGCAGCCAGAAGTCCCGAAAAGAAGGCTACACCTTC
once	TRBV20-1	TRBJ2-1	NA	CSARVPDSRAYNEQFF	TGCAGTGCTAGAGTCCCAGATTCGAGGGCCTACAATGAGCAGTTCTTC
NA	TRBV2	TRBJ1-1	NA	CASREGDRFMNTEAFF	TGTGCCAGCAGGGAGGGGGATCGATTCATGAACACTGAAGCTTTCTTT
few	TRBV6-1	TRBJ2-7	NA	CASSAFTGPYEQYF	TGTGCCAGCAGTGCATTTACAGGACCCTACGAGCAGTACTTC
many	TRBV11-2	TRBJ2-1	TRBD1	CASSPDRGPYNEQFF	TGTGCCAGCAGCCCGGACAGGGGCCCTTACAATGAGCAGTTCTTC
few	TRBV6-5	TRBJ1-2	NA	CASSSRGGYYGYTF	TGTGCCAGCAGCTCTCGGGGGGGGTACTATGGCTACACCTTC
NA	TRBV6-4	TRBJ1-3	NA	CASNQEGLRGSGNTIYF	TGTGCCAGCAACCAAGAAGGATTACGGGGGTCTGGAAACACCATATATTTT
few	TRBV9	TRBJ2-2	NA	CASSADTGELFF	TGTGCCAGCAGCGCGGACACCGGGGAGCTGTTTTTT
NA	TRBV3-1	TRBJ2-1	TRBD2	CASSRSGGRGQFF	TGTGCCAGCAGCCGAAGCGGGGGGAGGGGGCAGTTCTTC
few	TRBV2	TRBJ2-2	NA	CASSAAAVNTGELFF	TGTGCCAGCAGTGCTGCCGCCGTGAACACCGGGGAGCTGTTTTTT
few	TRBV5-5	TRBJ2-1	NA	CASSLEEGLRYNEQFF	TGTGCCAGCAGCTTGGAGGAGGGGCTTCGATACAATGAGCAGTTCTTC
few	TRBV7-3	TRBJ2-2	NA	CASSLGDPRNTGELFF	TGTGCCAGCAGCTTAGGGGATCCTAGGAACACCGGGGAGCTGTTTTTT
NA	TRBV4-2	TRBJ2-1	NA	CASSQVVVTSSYNEQFF	TGTGCCAGCAGCCAAGTCGTGGTCACTAGCTCCTACAATGAGCAGTTCTTC
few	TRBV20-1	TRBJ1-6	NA	CSANRDINSPLHF	TGCAGTGCAAACCGGGACATCAATTCACCCCTCCACTTT
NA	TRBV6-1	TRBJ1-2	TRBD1	CASSPVPGQGNYGYTF	TGTGCCAGCAGTCCCGTCCCGGGACAGGGAAACTATGGCTACACCTTC
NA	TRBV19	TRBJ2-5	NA	CASSISLAKTQYF	TGTGCCAGTAGTATTAGTCTAGCAAAGACCCAGTACTTC
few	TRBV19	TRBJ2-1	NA	CASSIDSGFYNEQFF	TGTGCCAGTAGTATAGATAGCGGATTCTACAATGAGCAGTTCTTC
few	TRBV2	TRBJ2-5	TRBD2	CASSEGGNQETQYF	TGTGCCAGCAGTGAGGGAGGGAACCAAGAGACCCAGTACTTC
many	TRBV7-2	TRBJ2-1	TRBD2	CASSLAGGPYNEQFF	TGTGCCAGCAGTTTAGCGGGAGGCCCCTACAATGAGCAGTTCTTC
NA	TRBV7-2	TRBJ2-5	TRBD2	CASSLSGGPLETQYF	TGTGCCAGCAGCCTTAGCGGGGGGCCCCTAGAGACCCAGTACTTC
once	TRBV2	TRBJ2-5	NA	CASSEGLGRGWETQYF	TGTGCCAGCAGTGAAGGCCTAGGACGAGGTTGGGAGACCCAGTACTTC
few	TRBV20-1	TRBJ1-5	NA	CSARTAGNQPQHF	TGCAGTGCTAGGACAGCGGGGAATCAGCCCCAGCATTTT
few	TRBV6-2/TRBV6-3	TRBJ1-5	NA	CASNSLGVLNQPQHF	TGTGCCAGCAACAGTCTAGGGGTCCTCAATCAGCCCCAGCATTTT